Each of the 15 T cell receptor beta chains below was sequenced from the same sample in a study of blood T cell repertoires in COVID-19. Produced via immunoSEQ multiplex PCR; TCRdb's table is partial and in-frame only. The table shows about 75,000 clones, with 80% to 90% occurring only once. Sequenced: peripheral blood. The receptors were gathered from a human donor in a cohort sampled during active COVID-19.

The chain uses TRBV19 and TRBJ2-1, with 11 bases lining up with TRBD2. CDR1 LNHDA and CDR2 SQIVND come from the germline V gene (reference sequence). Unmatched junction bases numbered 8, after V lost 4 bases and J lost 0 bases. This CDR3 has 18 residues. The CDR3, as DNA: TGTGCCAGTAGTACTAGCGGGAGGTCTTTTAGCTCCTACAATGAGCAGTTCTTC. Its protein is CASSTSGRSFSSYNEQFF.

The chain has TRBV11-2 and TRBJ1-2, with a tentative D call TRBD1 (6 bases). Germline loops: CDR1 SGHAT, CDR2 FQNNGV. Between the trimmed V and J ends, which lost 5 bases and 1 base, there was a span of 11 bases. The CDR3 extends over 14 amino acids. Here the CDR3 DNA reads TGTGCCAGCAGCCTTAGACAGGTTAACTATGGCTACACCTTC. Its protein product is CASSLRQVNYGYTF.

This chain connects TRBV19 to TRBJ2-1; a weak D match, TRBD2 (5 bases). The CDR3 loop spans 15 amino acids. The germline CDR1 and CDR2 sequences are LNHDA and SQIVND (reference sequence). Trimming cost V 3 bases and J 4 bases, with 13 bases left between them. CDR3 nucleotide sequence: TGTGCCAGTAGTATGCAGCGGAACCTTTACAATGAGCAGTTCTTC. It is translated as CASSMQRNLYNEQFF.

CDR3 amino acids: CAIRRQGGDEQYF. Written as DNA, the CDR3 is TGTGCCATCAGAAGACAGGGGGGGGACGAGCAGTACTTC. The chain carries TRBV10-3 and TRBJ2-7, with 9 bases fitting TRBD1. CDR3 length: 13 amino acids. Germline V gene data show CDR1 as ENHRY and CDR2 as SYGVKD. V lost 6 bases, J lost 5 bases, and 5 bases stayed unmatched.

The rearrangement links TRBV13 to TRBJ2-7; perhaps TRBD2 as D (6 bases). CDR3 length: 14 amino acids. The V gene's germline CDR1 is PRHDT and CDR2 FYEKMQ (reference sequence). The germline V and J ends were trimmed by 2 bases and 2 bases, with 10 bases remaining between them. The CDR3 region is CASSLSGGTYEQYF. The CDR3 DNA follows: TGTGCCAGCAGCTTATCCGGGGGAACCTACGAGCAGTACTTC.

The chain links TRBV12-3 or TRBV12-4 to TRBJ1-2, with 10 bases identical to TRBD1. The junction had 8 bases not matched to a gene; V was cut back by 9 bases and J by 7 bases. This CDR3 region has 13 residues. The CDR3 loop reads CARARQGALGYTF. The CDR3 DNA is TGTGCCAGGGCCCGACAGGGGGCGCTTGGCTACACCTTC.

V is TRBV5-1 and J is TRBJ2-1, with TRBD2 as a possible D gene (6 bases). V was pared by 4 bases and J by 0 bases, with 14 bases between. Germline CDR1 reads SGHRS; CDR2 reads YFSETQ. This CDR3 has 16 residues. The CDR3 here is CASSQNSGSSYNEQFF. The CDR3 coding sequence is TGCGCCAGCAGCCAGAATAGCGGTAGCTCCTACAATGAGCAGTTCTTC.

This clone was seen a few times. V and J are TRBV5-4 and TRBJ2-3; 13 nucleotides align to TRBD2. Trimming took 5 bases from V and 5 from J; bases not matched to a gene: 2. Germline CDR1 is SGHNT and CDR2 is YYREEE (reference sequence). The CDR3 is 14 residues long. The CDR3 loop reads CASRRLAGGDTQYF. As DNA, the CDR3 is TGTGCCAGCAGACGACTAGCGGGAGGAGATACGCAGTATTTT.

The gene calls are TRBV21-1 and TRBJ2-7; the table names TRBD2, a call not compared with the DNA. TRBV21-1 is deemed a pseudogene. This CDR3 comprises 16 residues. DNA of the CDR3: TGTGCCAGCAGCAAAGACCGGGATGAAAGCTCCTACGAGCAGTACTTC. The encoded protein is CASSKDRDESSYEQYF.

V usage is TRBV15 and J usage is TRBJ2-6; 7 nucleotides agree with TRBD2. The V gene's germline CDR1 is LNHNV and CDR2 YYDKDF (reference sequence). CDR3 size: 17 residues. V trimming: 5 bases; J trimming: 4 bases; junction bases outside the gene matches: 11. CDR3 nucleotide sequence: TGTGCCACCAGCCGCTTTGGGGGAGGGCCCGGGGCCAACGTCCTGACTTTC. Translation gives CATSRFGGGPGANVLTF.

CDR3 nucleotide sequence: TGTGCCATCAGTGAGCGGGGGCAAGAGACCCAGTACTTC. This translates into CAISERGQETQYF. The J gene is TRBJ2-5, the V gene TRBV10-3, with D tentatively TRBD2 (6 bases). Germline CDR1 reads ENHRY; CDR2 reads SYGVKD. The CDR3 runs 13 residues. The germline V and J ends were trimmed by 2 bases and 2 bases, with 6 bases remaining between them.

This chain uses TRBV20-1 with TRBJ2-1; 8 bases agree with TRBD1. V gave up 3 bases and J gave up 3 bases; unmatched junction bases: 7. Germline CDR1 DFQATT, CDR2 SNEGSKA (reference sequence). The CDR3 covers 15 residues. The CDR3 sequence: CSASTQGAIYNEQFF. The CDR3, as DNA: TGCAGTGCTAGTACGCAGGGGGCGATCTACAATGAGCAGTTCTTC.

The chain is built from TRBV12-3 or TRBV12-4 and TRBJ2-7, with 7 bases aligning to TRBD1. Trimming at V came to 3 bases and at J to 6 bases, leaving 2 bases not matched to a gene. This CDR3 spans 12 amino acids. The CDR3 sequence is CASSFRTGEQYF. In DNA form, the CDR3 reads TGTGCCAGCAGTTTTAGGACAGGCGAGCAGTACTTC.

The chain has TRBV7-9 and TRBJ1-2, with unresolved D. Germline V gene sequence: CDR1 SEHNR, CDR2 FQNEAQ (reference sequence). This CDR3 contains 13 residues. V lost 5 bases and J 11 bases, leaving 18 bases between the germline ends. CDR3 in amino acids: CASSPTQAPFYTF. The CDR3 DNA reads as TGTGCCAGCAGCCCCACGCAGGCGCCTTTTTACACCTTC.

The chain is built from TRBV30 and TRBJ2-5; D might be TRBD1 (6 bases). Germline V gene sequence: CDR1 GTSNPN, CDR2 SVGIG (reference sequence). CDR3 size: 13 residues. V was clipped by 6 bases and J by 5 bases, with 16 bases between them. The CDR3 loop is CACRTETWETQYF. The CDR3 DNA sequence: TGTGCCTGCCGGACAGAGACATGGGAGACCCAGTACTTC.